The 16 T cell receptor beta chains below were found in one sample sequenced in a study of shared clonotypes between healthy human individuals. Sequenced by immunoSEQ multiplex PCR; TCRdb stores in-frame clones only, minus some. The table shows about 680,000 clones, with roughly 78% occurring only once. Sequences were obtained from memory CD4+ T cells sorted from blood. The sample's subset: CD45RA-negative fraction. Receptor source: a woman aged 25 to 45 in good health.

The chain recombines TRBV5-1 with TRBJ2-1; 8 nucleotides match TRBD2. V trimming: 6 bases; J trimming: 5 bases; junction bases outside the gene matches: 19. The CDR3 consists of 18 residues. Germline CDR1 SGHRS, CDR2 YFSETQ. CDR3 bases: TGCGCCAGCATCATTTCCCCCCCCCAGCGGGAGAGCCACAATGAGCAGTTCTTC. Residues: CASIISPPQRESHNEQFF. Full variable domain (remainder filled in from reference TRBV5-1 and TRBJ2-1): KAGVTQTPRYLIKTRGQQVTLSCSPISGHRSVSWYQQTPGQGLQFLFEYFSETQRNKGNFPGRFSGRQFSNSRSEMNVSTLELGDSALYLCASIISPPQRESHNEQFFGPGTRLTVL.

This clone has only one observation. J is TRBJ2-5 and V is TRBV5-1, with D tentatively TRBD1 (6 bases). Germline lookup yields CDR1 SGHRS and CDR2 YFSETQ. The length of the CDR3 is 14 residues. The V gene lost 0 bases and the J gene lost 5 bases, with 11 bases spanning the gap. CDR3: CASSLVDRKETQYF. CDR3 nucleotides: TGCGCCAGCAGCTTGGTTGACAGGAAGGAGACCCAGTACTTC.

The DNA for the CDR3 is TGTGCCAGCAGCTTTCCCCGACAGAACACTGAAGCTTTCTTT. Translated, it gives CASSFPRQNTEAFF. V is TRBV11-2 and J is TRBJ1-1, with unresolved D. The CDR3 is 14 residues long. Germline CDR1 is SGHAT and CDR2 is FQNNGV. Trimming left V 3 bases short and J 1 base short, with 9 bases between.

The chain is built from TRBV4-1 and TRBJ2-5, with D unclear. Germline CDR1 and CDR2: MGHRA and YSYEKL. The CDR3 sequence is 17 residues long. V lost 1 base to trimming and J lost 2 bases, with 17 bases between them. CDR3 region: CASSQAPSLNVQETQYF. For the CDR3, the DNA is TGCGCCAGCAGCCAAGCTCCCTCCTTAAACGTTCAAGAGACCCAGTACTTC.

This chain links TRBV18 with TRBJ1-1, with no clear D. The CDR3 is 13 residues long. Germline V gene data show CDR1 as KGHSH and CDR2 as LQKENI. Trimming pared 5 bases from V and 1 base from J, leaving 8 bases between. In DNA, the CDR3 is TGTGCCAGCTCATATACCAGGAACACTGAAGCTTTCTTT. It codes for CASSYTRNTEAFF.

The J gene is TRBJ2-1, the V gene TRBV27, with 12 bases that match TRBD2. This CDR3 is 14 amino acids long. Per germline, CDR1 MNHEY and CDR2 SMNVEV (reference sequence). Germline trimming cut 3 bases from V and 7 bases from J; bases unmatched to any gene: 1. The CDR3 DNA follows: TGTGCCAGCAGTTTGACTAGCGGGAGTAATGAGCAGTTCTTC. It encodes CASSLTSGSNEQFF.

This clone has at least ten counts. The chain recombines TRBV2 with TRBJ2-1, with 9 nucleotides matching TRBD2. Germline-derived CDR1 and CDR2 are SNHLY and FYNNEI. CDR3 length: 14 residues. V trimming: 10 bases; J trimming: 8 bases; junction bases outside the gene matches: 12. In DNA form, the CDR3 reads TGTGCCACCAGACTAGCGGAGGGGGAAGATGAGCAGTTCTTC. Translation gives CATRLAEGEDEQFF.

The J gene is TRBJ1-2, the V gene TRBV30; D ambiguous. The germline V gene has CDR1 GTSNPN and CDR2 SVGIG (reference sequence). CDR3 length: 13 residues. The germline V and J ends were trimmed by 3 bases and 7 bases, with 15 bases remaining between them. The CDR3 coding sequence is TGTGCCTGGAGCCCCGAGGTTTTGTCTGGCTACACCTTC. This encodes CAWSPEVLSGYTF.

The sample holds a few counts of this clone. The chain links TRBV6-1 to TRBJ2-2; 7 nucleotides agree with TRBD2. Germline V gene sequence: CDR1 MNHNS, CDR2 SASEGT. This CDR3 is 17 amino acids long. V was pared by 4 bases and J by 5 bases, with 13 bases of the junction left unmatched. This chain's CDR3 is CASSGRVRELRTGELFF. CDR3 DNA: TGTGCCAGCAGTGGCCGAGTGCGGGAGCTTCGTACCGGGGAGCTGTTTTTT.

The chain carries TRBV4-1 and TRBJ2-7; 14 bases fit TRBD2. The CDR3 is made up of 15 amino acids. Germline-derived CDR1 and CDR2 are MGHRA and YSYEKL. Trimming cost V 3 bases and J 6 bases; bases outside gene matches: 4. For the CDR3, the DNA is TGCGCCAGCAGCCAGGGACTAGCGGGAGAACGCGAGCAGTACTTC. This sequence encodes CASSQGLAGEREQYF.

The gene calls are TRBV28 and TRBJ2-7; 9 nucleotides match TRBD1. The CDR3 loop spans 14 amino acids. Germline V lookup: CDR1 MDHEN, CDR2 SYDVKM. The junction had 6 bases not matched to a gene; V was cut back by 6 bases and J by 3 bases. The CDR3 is CASRPPGQGYEQYF. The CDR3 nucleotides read TGTGCCAGCAGACCCCCGGGACAGGGCTACGAGCAGTACTTC.

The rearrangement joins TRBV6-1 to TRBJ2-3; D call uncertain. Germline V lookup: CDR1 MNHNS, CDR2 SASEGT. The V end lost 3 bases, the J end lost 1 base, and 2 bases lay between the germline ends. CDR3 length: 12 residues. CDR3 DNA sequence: TGTGCCAGCAGTGAGGGCACAGATACGCAGTATTTT. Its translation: CASSEGTDTQYF.

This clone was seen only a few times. CDR3 sequence: CASSLGLGRSSYEQYF. Written as DNA, the CDR3 is TGTGCCAGCAGCTTAGGTTTAGGGCGCAGCTCCTACGAGCAGTACTTC. This chain joins TRBV11-2 and TRBJ2-7; D unresolved. Germline CDR1 and CDR2: SGHAT and FQNNGV. CDR3 size: 16 residues. Trimming pared 1 base from V and 0 bases from J, leaving 13 bases between.

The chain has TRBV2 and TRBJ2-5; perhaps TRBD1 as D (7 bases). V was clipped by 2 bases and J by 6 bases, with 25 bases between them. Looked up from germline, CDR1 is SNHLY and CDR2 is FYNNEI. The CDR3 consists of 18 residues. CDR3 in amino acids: CASSERVRAGGFRKTQYF. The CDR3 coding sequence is TGTGCCAGCAGTGAAAGGGTCAGGGCAGGGGGGTTCAGAAAGACCCAGTACTTC.

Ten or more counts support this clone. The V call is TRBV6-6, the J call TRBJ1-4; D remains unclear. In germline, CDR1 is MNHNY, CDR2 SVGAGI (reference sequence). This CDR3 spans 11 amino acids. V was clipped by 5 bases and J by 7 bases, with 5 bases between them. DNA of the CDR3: TGTGCCAGCAGTGTACGTGAAAAACTGTTTTTT. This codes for CASSVREKLFF.

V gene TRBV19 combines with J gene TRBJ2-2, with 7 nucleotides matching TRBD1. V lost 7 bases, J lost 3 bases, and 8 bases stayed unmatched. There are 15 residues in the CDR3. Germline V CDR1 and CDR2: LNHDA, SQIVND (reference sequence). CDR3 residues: CASIPGQMYTGELFF. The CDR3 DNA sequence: TGTGCCAGTATACCGGGACAGATGTACACCGGGGAGCTGTTTTTT.